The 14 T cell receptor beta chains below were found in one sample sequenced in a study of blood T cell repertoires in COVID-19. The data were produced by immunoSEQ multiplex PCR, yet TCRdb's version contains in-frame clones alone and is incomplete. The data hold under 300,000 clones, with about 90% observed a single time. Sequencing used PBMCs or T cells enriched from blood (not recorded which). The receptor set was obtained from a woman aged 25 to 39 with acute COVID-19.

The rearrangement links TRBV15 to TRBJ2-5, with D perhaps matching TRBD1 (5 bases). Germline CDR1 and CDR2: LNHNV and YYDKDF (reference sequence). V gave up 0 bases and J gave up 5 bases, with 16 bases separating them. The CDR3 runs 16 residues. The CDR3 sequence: CATSRDRGQGRETQYF. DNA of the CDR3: TGTGCCACCAGCAGAGACCGAGGACAAGGCCGGGAGACCCAGTACTTC.

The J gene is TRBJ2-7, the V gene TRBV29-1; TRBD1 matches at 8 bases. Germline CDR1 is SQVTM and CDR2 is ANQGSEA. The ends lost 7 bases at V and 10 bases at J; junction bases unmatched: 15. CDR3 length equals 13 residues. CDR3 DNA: TGCAGCGCTTTGTTGACAGGGGAGGCGAAACAGTACTTC. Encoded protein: CSALLTGEAKQYF.

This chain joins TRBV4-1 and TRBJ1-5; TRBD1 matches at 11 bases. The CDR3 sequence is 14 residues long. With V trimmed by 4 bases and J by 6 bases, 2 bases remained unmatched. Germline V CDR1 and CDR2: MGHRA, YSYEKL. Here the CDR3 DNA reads TGCGCCAGCAGCCTCGGGACAGGGGGTCAGCCCCAGCATTTT. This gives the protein CASSLGTGGQPQHF.

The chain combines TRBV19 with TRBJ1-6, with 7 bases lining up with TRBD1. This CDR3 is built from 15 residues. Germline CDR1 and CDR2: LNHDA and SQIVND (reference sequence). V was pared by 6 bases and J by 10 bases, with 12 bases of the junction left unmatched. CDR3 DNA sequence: TGTGCCAGTAGACCCACAGGGGTGAGGGGCTCACCCCTCCACTTT. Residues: CASRPTGVRGSPLHF.

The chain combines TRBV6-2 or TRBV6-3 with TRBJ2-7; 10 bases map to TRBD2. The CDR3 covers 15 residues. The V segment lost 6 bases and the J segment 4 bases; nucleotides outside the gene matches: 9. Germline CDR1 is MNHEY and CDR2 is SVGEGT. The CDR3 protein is CASSQPGLALYEQYF. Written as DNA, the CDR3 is TGTGCCAGCAGCCAGCCGGGACTAGCGTTATACGAGCAGTACTTC.

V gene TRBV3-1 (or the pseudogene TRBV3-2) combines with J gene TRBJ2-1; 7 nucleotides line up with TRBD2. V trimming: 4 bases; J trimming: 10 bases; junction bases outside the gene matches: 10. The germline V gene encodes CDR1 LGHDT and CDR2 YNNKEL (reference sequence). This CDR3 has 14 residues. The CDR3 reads CASSPTLPSGEQFF. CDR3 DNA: TGTGCCAGCAGCCCGACCTTACCTAGCGGAGAGCAGTTCTTC.

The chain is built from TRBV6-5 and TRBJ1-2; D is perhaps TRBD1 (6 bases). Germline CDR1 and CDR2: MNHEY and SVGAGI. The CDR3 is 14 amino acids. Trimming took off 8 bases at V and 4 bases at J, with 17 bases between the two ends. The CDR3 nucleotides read TGTGCCAGCGATCCATCGGGGGGCTTCTATGGCTACACCTTC. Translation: CASDPSGGFYGYTF.

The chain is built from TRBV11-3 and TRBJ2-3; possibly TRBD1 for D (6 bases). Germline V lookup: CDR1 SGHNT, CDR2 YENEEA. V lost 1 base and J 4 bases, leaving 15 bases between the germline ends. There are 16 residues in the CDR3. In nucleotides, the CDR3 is TGTGCCAGCAGCTTAGGTGGACAGTGGAGGTCAGATACGCAGTATTTT. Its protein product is CASSLGGQWRSDTQYF.

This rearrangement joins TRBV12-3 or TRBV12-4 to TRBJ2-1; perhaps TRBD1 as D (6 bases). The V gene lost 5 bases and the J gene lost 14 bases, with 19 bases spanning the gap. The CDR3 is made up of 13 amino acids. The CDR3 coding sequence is TGTGCCAGCAGTCCTCAAGGGGGAGAAGGAAAGTTCTTC. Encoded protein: CASSPQGGEGKFF.

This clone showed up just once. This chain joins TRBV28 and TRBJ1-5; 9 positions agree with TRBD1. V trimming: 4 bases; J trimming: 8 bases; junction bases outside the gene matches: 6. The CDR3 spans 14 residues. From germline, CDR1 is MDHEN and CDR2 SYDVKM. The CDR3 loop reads CASSSGQGSKPQHF. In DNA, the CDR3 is TGTGCCAGCAGTTCGGGACAGGGAAGTAAGCCCCAGCATTTT.

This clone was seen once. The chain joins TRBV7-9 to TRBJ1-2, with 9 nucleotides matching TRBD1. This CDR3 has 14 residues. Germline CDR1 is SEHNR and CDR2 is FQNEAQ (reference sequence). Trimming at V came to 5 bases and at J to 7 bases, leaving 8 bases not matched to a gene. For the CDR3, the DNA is TGTGCCAGCAGCAGGACAGGGGAACTAAGTGGCTACACCTTC. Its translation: CASSRTGELSGYTF.

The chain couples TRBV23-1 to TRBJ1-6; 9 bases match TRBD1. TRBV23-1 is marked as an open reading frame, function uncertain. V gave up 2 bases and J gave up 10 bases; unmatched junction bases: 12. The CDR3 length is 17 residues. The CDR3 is CASSQHPPGQGGSPLHF. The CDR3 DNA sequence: TGCGCCAGCAGTCAACATCCGCCGGGACAGGGAGGATCACCCCTCCACTTT.

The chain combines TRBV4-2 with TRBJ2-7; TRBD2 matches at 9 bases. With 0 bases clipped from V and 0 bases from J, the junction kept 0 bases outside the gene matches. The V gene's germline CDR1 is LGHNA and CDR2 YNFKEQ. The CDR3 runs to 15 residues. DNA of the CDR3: TGTGCCAGCAGCCAAGAACTAGCGGGCTCCTACGAGCAGTACTTC. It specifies CASSQELAGSYEQYF.

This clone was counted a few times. Here the CDR3 reads CASSSPGGSGFWDTEAFF. CDR3 bases: TGTGCCAGCAGCAGCCCAGGGGGGTCGGGCTTTTGGGACACTGAAGCTTTCTTT. The rearrangement uses TRBV7-9 and TRBJ1-1; 7 positions match TRBD1. After removal of 5 bases from V and 3 bases from J, the junction contained 18 bases not matched to a gene. Germline V gives CDR1 SEHNR, CDR2 FQNEAQ (reference sequence). CDR3 length: 18 amino acids.